Listed below are T cell receptor beta chains from one sample, sequenced in a study of cytomegalovirus exposure and HLA in healthy donors. Sequencing was performed with immunoSEQ multiplex PCR; in TCRdb, only in-frame clones are kept and a portion is missing. The data contain around 170,000 clones, around 78% of them singletons. Sequenced material: PBMCs. Source of these receptors: a man aged 18 to 35 in good health and CMV-seronegative. Both conserved end residues are part of each CDR3. A D gene is named only where the DNA matches it firmly. Not all rows give a size; the values are once, few, many and, for expanded clones, a class.

TRBJ2-1 | few | TRBV28 | NA | CASTETLPGLEYPSYNEQFF | TGTGCCAGCACCGAGACCCTCCCGGGACTCGAATATCCTTCCTACAATGAGCAGTTCTTC
TRBJ2-7 | few | TRBV2 | NA | CASSGVAEYEQYF | TGTGCCAGCAGTGGGGTAGCGGAATACGAGCAGTACTTC
TRBJ1-3 | NA | TRBV6-1 | TRBD1 | CASSEQGGSGNTIYF | TGTGCCAGCAGTGAACAGGGGGGCTCTGGAAACACCATATATTTT
TRBJ2-1 | NA | TRBV5-6 | TRBD1 | CASSFYRTGGNEQFF | TGCGCCAGCAGCTTTTACCGGACAGGGGGCAATGAGCAGTTCTTC
TRBJ1-2 | NA | TRBV4-1 | NA | CASSQEPGWGYTF | TGCGCCAGCAGCCAAGAGCCGGGGTGGGGCTACACCTTC
TRBJ2-5 | NA | TRBV2 | NA | CASRMEGWTQYF | TGTGCCAGCAGGATGGAGGGTTGGACCCAGTACTTC
TRBJ2-1 | NA | TRBV11-1 | TRBD2 | CASSSRAGGHNEQFF | TGTGCCAGCAGCTCGAGAGCGGGGGGCCACAATGAGCAGTTCTTC
TRBJ1-5 | few | TRBV6-6 | NA | CASRTPTNSNQPQHF | TGTGCCAGCAGGACCCCGACAAATAGCAATCAGCCCCAGCATTTT
TRBJ2-7 | few | TRBV2 | TRBD2 | CASSEAASGIYEQYF | TGTGCCAGCAGTGAAGCGGCTAGCGGGATCTACGAGCAGTACTTC
TRBJ2-3 | NA | TRBV28 | TRBD1 | CASSRDRGQDTQYF | TGTGCCAGCAGTAGGGACAGGGGGCAAGATACGCAGTATTTT
TRBJ2-3 | NA | TRBV27 | NA | CASSSITDTQYF | TGTGCCAGCAGTTCAATCACAGATACGCAGTATTTT
TRBJ1-1 | NA | TRBV5-4 | NA | CASSLDLNTEAFF | TGTGCCAGCAGCTTGGACTTGAACACTGAAGCTTTCTTT
TRBJ2-1 | few | TRBV10-3 | NA | CAISEGDKGQNNEQFF | TGTGCCATCAGTGAGGGGGACAAGGGGCAGAACAATGAGCAGTTCTTC
TRBJ1-4 | NA | TRBV18 | NA | CASSPYGHKSTNEKLFF | TGTGCCAGCTCACCATACGGACACAAGTCAACTAATGAAAAACTGTTTTTT
TRBJ2-3 | NA | TRBV30 | NA | CAWSPRLGKTTDTQYF | TGTGCCTGGAGTCCCCGACTAGGAAAGACAACAGATACGCAGTATTTT
TRBJ1-1 | NA | TRBV11-2 | TRBD1 | CASSLRQGKDTEAFF | TGTGCCAGCAGCCTAAGACAGGGGAAGGACACTGAAGCTTTCTTT
TRBJ1-3 | NA | TRBV28 | NA | CASSLRPSSGNTIYF | TGTGCCAGCAGTTTGAGGCCGAGCTCTGGAAACACCATATATTTT
TRBJ1-1 | NA | TRBV7-9 | NA | CSSSARPGDGNTEAFF | TGTTCCAGCAGCGCAAGGCCAGGGGATGGGAACACTGAAGCTTTCTTT
TRBJ2-2 | NA | TRBV5-1 | TRBD1 | CASSDRTGGATGELFF | TGCGCCAGCAGCGACCGGACAGGGGGCGCCACCGGGGAGCTGTTTTTT
TRBJ2-7 | once | TRBV1 | NA | CTSSPQGLRGEQYF | TGCACCAGCAGCCCTCAGGGGCTCCGCGGGGAGCAGTACTTC
TRBJ1-1 | NA | TRBV5-4 | NA | CASSLARTEAFF | TGTGCCAGCAGCTTGGCGCGCACTGAAGCTTTCTTT
TRBJ2-1 | NA | TRBV11-1 | TRBD1 | CASSLVLTGYSYNEQFF | TGTGCCAGCAGCTTAGTCCTGACAGGGTACTCCTACAATGAGCAGTTCTTC
TRBJ1-1 | NA | TRBV20-1 | NA | CSARPLIEAFF | TGCAGTGCTAGACCACTGATTGAAGCTTTCTTT
TRBJ1-6 | few | TRBV6-5 | NA | CASTTGNSPLHF | TGTGCCAGCACGACTGGTAATTCACCCCTCCACTTT
TRBJ1-3 | NA | TRBV9 | NA | CASSVSAVSGNTIYF | TGTGCCAGCAGCGTGAGCGCCGTCTCTGGAAACACCATATATTTT
TRBJ2-5 | NA | TRBV11-2 | TRBD1 | CASSPGGAETQYF | TGTGCCAGCAGCCCAGGGGGCGCGGAGACCCAGTACTTC
TRBJ2-5 | once | TRBV9 | TRBD1 | CASSVATGVGETQYF | TGTGCCAGCAGCGTAGCTACAGGGGTTGGGGAGACCCAGTACTTC
TRBJ2-7 | NA | TRBV27 | TRBD1 | CASSSTGGPYEQYF | TGTGCCAGCAGTTCAACAGGGGGGCCCTACGAGCAGTACTTC
TRBJ2-5 | NA | TRBV5-6 | NA | CASSPGLFWETQYF | TGTGCCAGCAGCCCGGGACTTTTTTGGGAGACCCAGTACTTC
TRBJ2-1 | NA | TRBV10-3 | NA | CAISEGRHGVHNEQFF | TGTGCCATCAGTGAGGGTAGACATGGTGTCCACAATGAGCAGTTCTTC
TRBJ1-1 | few | TRBV18 | NA | CASSPSYRVGTEAFF | TGTGCCAGCTCACCATCGTACAGGGTCGGGACTGAAGCTTTCTTT
TRBJ1-2 | NA | TRBV6-1 | NA | CASRRPGGHYGYTF | TGTGCCAGCAGGAGACCGGGGGGACACTATGGCTACACCTTC
TRBJ2-2 | few | TRBV9 | TRBD1 | CASSVAFGTVTGELFF | TGTGCCAGCAGCGTAGCTTTCGGGACAGTCACCGGGGAGCTGTTTTTT
TRBJ1-5 | NA | TRBV4-1 | TRBD1 | CASSQQTGGSNQPQHF | TGCGCCAGCAGCCAACAAACAGGGGGAAGCAATCAGCCCCAGCATTTT
TRBJ2-6 | NA | TRBV28 | NA | CASSSTIRGNPSGANVLTF | TGTGCCAGCAGTTCAACAATAAGGGGGAACCCCTCCGGGGCCAACGTCCTGACTTTC
TRBJ1-1 | NA | TRBV11-2 | NA | CASSLGERANTEAFF | TGTGCCAGCAGCTTAGGGGAGAGGGCGAACACTGAAGCTTTCTTT
TRBJ2-1 | NA | TRBV25-1 | TRBD2 | CASSRGAGGRHEQFF | TGTGCCAGCAGTCGAGGAGCGGGAGGGCGCCATGAGCAGTTCTTC
TRBJ1-2 | NA | TRBV7-6 | TRBD1 | CASSSIRGQEGRGYTF | TGTGCCAGCAGCTCAATTAGGGGACAGGAAGGCCGGGGCTACACCTTC
TRBJ2-7 | NA | TRBV6-5 | NA | CASSYAYSYEQYF | TGTGCCAGCAGTTATGCATACAGCTACGAGCAGTACTTC
TRBJ2-7 | few | TRBV19 | NA | CASSIDAGRYEQYF | TGTGCCAGTAGTATCGATGCAGGGAGGTACGAGCAGTACTTC